This TCR beta chain was retrieved from a study of OX40 agonist ivuxolimab in advanced cancers. On the study more broadly: Treatment of patients was with ivuxolimab, an agonistic anti-OX40 (CD134) antibody. Study observations and caveats: At 0.1 to 3.0 mg/kg, CD4+ and CD8+ blood T cells expanded clonally by week 6. Certain nonresponders additionally had low normalized T-cell clonal expansion.

As to this clone: Its antigen is not identified.

At baseline, cycle 4 day 1, and cycle 7 day 1, blood was sampled. Germline values: CDR1 KGHSH, CDR2 LQKENI. Trimming took 3 bases from V and 6 from J; bases not matched to a gene: 12. The CDR3 consists of 17 residues. The method was immunoSEQ multiplex PCR; TCRdb's version includes in-frame clones alone and lacks a portion of them. The table includes fewer than 80,000 clones, around 85% detected once. The specimen comprised CD4+ or CD8+ T cells sorted from blood, sampled in a trial of the OX40 agonist ivuxolimab. This TCR was sampled from an adult with an advanced solid tumor such as melanoma, head and neck, liver or kidney cancer. The gene calls are TRBV18 and TRBJ2-2, with TRBD1 matching 8 bases. In DNA, the CDR3 is TGTGCCAGCTCACCTCGTGCGCAGGGGGCTGAGGCCGGGGAGCTGTTTTTT. This codes for CASSPRAQGAEAGELFF.